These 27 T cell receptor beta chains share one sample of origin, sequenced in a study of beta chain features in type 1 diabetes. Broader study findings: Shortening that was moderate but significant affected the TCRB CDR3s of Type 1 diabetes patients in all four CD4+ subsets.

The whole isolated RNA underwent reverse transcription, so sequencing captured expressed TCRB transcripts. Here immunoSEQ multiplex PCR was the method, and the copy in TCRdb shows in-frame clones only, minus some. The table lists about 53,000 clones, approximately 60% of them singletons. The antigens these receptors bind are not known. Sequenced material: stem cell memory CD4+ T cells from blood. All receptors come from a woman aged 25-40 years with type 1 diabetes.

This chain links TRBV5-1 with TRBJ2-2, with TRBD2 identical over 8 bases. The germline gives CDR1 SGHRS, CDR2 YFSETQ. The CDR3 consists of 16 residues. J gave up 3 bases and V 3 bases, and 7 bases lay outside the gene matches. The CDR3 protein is CASSYLAGGDTGELFF. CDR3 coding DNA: TGCGCCAGCAGCTATCTAGCGGGCGGAGACACCGGGGAGCTGTTTTTT. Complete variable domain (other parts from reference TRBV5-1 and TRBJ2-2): KAGVTQTPRYLIKTRGQQVTLSCSPISGHRSVSWYQQTPGQGLQFLFEYFSETQRNKGNFPGRFSGRQFSNSRSEMNVSTLELGDSALYLCASSYLAGGDTGELFFGEGSRLTVL.

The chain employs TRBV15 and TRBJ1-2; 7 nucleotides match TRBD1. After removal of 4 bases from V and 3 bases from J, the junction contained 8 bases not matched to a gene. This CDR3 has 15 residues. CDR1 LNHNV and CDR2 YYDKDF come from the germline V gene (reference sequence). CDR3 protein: CATSTDREVDYGYTF. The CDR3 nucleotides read TGTGCCACCAGCACCGACAGGGAGGTTGACTATGGCTACACCTTC.

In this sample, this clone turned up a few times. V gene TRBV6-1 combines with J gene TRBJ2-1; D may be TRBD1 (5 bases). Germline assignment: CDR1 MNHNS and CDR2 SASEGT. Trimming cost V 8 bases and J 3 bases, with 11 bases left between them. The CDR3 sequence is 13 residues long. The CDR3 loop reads CASQTAYYNEQFF. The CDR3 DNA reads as TGTGCCAGCCAGACAGCATACTACAATGAGCAGTTCTTC.

The CDR3 is CAISDGTSGQDYEQYF. The DNA for the CDR3 is TGTGCCATCAGTGATGGGACTAGCGGTCAAGACTACGAGCAGTACTTC. The rearrangement uses TRBV10-3 and TRBJ2-7; 11 nucleotides line up with TRBD2. After removal of 3 bases from V and 3 bases from J, the junction contained 7 bases not matched to a gene. Germline CDR1 is ENHRY and CDR2 is SYGVKD. The CDR3 extends over 16 amino acids.

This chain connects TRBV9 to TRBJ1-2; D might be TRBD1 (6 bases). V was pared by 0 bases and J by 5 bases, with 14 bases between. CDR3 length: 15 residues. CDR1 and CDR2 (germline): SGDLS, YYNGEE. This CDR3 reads CASSVAEGGLYGYTF. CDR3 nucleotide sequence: TGTGCCAGCAGCGTAGCTGAGGGGGGGCTGTATGGCTACACCTTC.

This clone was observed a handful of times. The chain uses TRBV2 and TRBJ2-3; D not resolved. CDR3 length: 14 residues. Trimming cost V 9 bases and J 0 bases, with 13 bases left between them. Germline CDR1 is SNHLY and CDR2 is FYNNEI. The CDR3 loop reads CASRVTASTDTQYF. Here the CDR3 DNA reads TGTGCCAGTCGGGTTACGGCAAGCACAGATACGCAGTATTTT. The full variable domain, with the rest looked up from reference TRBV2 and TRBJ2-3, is EPEVTQTPSHQVTQMGQEVILRCVPISNHLYFYWYRQILGQKVEFLVSFYNNEISEKSEIFDDQFSVERPDGSNFTLKIRSTKLEDSAMYFCASRVTASTDTQYFGPGTRLTVL.

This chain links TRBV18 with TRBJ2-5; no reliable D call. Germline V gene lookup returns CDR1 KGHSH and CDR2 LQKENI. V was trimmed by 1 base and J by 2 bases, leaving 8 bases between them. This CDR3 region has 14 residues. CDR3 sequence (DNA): TGTGCCAGCTCACCACAATCGTCTCAAGAGACCCAGTACTTC. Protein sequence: CASSPQSSQETQYF.

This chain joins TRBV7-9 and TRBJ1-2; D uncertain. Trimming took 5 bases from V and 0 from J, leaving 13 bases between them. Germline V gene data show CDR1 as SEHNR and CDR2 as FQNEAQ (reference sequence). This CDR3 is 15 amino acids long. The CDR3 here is CASSPEVWSNYGYTF. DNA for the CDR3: TGTGCCAGCAGCCCCGAGGTTTGGTCTAACTATGGCTACACCTTC.

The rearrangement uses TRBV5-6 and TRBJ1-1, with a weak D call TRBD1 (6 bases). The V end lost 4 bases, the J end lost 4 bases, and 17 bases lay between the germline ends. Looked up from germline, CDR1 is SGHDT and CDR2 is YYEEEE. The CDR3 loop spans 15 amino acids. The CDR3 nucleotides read TGTGCCAGCAGCACGTACAGGGCTGGCTCCACTGAAGCTTTCTTT. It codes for CASSTYRAGSTEAFF.

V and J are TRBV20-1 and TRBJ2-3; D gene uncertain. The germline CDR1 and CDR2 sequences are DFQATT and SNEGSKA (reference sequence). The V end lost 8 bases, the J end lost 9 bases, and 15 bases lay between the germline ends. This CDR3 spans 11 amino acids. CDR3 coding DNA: TGCAGTACCATCACCCCCGGGACGCAGTATTTT. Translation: CSTITPGTQYF.

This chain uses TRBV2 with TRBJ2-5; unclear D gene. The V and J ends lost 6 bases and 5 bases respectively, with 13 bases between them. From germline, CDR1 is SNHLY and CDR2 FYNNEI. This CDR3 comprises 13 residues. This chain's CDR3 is CASRNRAAETQYF. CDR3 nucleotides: TGTGCCAGCAGAAACCGTGCGGCGGAGACCCAGTACTTC.

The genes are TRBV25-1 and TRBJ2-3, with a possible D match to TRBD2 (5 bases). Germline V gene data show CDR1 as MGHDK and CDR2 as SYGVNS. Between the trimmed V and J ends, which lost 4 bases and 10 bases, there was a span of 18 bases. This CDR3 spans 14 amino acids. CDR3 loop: CASSARYEGDSQYF. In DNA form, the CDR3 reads TGTGCCAGCAGTGCACGTTATGAGGGAGACTCGCAGTATTTT. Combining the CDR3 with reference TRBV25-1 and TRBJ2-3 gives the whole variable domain EADIYQTPRYLVIGTGKKITLECSQTMGHDKMYWYQQDPGMELHLIHYSYGVNSTEKGDLSSESTVSRIRTEHFPLTLESARPSHTSQYLCASSARYEGDSQYFGPGTRLTVL.

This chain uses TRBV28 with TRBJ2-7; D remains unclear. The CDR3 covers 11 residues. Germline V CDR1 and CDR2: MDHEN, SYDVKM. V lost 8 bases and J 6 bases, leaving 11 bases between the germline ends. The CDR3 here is CASSPSREQYF. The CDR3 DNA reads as TGTGCCAGCTCACCTTCGCGCGAGCAGTACTTC. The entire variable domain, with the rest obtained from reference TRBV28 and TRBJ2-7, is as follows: DVKVTQSSRYLVKRTGEKVFLECVQDMDHENMFWYRQDPGLGLRLIYFSYDVKMKEKGDIPEGYSVSREKKERFSLILESASTNQTSMYLCASSPSREQYFGPGTRLTVT.

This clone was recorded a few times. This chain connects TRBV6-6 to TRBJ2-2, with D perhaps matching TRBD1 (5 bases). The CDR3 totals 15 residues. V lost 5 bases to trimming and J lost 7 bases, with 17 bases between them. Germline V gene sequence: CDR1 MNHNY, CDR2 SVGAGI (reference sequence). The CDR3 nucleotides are TGTGCCAGCAGTCCGATACAAGACAGTTTCGGGGAGCTGTTTTTT. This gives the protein CASSPIQDSFGELFF.

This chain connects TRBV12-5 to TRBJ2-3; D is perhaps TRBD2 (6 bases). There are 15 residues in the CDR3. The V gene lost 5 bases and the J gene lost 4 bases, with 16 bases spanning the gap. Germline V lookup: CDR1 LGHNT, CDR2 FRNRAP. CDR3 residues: CASGPPLAFADTQYF. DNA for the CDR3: TGTGCTAGTGGTCCTCCCCTAGCGTTTGCAGATACGCAGTATTTT.

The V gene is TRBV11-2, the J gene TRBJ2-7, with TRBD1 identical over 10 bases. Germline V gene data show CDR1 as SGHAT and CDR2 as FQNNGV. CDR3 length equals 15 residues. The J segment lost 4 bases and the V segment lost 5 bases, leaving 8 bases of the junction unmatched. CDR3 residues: CASSPLRTGGYEQYF. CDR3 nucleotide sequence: TGTGCCAGCAGCCCCCTCCGGACAGGGGGTTACGAGCAGTACTTC.

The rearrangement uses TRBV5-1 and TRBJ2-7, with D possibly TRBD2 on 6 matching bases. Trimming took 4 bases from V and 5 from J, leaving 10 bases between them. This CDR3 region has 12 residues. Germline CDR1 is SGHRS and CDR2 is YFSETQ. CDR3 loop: CASSPRGNEQYF. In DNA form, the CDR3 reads TGCGCCAGCAGCCCGCGGGGTAACGAGCAGTACTTC.

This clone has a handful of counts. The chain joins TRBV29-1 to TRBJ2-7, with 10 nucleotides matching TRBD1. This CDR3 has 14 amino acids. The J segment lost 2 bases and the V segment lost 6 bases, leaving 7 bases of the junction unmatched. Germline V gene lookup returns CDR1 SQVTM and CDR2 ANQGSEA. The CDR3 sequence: CSVDAGTGAYEQYF. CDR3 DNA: TGCAGCGTGGACGCCGGGACAGGGGCCTACGAGCAGTACTTC.

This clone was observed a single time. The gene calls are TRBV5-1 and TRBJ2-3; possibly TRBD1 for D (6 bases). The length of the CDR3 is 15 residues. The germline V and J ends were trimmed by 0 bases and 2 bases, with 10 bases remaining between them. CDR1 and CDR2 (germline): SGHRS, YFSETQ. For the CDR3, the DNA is TGCGCCAGCAGCTTGGGGGACATACTCACAGATACGCAGTATTTT. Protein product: CASSLGDILTDTQYF.

The CDR3 coding sequence is TGCGCCAGCAGCCACCCACCCCAAGCGGGAGGCTACGAGCAGTACTTC. Translated: CASSHPPQAGGYEQYF. V is TRBV4-1 and J is TRBJ2-7; 9 bases are shared with TRBD2. The ends lost 3 bases at V and 3 bases at J; junction bases unmatched: 9. The CDR3 is made up of 16 amino acids. Per the germline V gene, CDR1 is MGHRA and CDR2 is YSYEKL.

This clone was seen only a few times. CDR3 region: CASSLGDRGGNQPQHF. For the CDR3, the DNA is TGCGCCAGCAGCTTGGGGGACAGAGGCGGGAATCAGCCCCAGCATTTT. The V call is TRBV5-1, the J call TRBJ1-5, with 7 bases fitting TRBD1. V lost 0 bases and J lost 4; bases outside the gene matches: 7. The CDR3 extends over 16 amino acids. Germline CDR1 is SGHRS and CDR2 is YFSETQ. Supplemented by reference TRBV5-1 and TRBJ1-5, the full variable domain reads KAGVTQTPRYLIKTRGQQVTLSCSPISGHRSVSWYQQTPGQGLQFLFEYFSETQRNKGNFPGRFSGRQFSNSRSEMNVSTLELGDSALYLCASSLGDRGGNQPQHFGDGTRLSIL.

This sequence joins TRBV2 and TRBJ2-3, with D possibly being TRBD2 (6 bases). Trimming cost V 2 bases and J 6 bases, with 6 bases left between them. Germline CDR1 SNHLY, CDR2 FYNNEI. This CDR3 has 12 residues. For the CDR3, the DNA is TGTGCCAGCAGTGAAACTAGCGATACGCAGTATTTT. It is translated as CASSETSDTQYF.

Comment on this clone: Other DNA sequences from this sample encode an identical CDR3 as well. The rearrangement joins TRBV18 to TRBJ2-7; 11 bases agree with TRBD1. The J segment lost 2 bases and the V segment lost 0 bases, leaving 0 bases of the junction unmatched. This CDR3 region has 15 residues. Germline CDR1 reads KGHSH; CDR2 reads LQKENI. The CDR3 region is CASSPPGQGAYEQYF. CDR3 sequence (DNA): TGTGCCAGCTCACCACCGGGACAGGGGGCCTACGAGCAGTACTTC.

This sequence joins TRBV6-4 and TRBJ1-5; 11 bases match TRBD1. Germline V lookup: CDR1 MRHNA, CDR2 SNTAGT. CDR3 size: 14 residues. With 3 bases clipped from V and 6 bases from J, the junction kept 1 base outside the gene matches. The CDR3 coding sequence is TGTGCCAGCAGTGAGGGACAGGGGGTTCAGCCCCAGCATTTT. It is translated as CASSEGQGVQPQHF.

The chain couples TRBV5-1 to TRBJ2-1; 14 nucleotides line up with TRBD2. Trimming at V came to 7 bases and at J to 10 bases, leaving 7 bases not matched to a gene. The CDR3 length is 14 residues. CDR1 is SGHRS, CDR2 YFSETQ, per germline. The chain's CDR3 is CASLEGLAGGEQFF. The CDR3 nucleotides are TGCGCCAGCCTCGAAGGACTAGCGGGAGGCGAGCAGTTCTTC. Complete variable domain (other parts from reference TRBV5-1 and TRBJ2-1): KAGVTQTPRYLIKTRGQQVTLSCSPISGHRSVSWYQQTPGQGLQFLFEYFSETQRNKGNFPGRFSGRQFSNSRSEMNVSTLELGDSALYLCASLEGLAGGEQFFGPGTRLTVL.

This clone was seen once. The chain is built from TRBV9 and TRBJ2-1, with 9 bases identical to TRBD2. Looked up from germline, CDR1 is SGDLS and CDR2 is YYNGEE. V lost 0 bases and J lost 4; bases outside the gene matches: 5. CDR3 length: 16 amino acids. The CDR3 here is CASSVGVTSGYNEQFF. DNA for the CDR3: TGTGCCAGCAGCGTAGGGGTGACTAGCGGATACAATGAGCAGTTCTTC.

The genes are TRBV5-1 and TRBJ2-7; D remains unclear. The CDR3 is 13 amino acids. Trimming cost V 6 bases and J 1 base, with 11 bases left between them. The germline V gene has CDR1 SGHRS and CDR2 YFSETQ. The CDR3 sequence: CASTLGYSYEQYF. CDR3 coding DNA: TGCGCCAGCACTTTGGGCTATTCCTACGAGCAGTACTTC.